One and the same sample provided the 27 T cell receptor beta chains below, sequenced in a study of T-cell reconstitution after alpha-beta-depleted transplantation in children. A TCRbeta library incorporating unique molecular identifiers was prepared. TCRdb passed the PCR reads through MiXCR, listing each CDR3 protein once. This sample carries about 510,000 distinct CDR3 sequences, over 10% of them seen once, and the ten largest clones take approximately 14%. This sample comprised PBMCs, mostly from graft donor cells, obtained 180 days after TCRalphabeta/CD19-depleted stem cell transplant. These receptors originate from a female patient aged 2-9 years who had a stem cell transplant for aplastic anemia, so the T cells may come from the graft donor.

The genes are TRBV12-3 or TRBV12-4 and TRBJ2-2; D unclear. There are 16 residues in the CDR3. Trimming took 2 bases from V and 7 from J, leaving 17 bases between them. In DNA form, the CDR3 reads TGTGCCAGCAGTTTACTAGGCCCGACGAAAGGCGGGGAGCTGTTTTTT. It is translated as CASSLLGPTKGGELFF.

This clonotype was picked up many times. This chain links TRBV7-3 with TRBJ2-5; D is perhaps TRBD1 or TRBD2 (5 bases each). This CDR3 comprises 14 residues. From germline, CDR1 is SGHTA and CDR2 FQGTGA. V was cut by 0 bases and J by 4 bases, with 9 bases left in between. The CDR3 region has the DNA TGTGCCAGCAGCTTAACTGGGGGAGCAGAGACCCAGTACTTC. It translates to CASSLTGGAETQYF.

The V gene is TRBV11-2, the J gene TRBJ2-1; 11 bases align to TRBD2. The germline gives CDR1 SGHAT, CDR2 FQNNGV. V shed 2 bases and J 8 bases; nucleotides not matched to a gene: 8. This CDR3 is built from 16 residues. The CDR3 loop is CASSLISSGRAYEQFF. The CDR3 nucleotides read TGTGCCAGCAGCTTAATTAGTAGCGGGAGGGCATATGAGCAGTTCTTC.

The rearrangement links TRBV7-6 to TRBJ2-7, with 7 bases lining up with TRBD2. This CDR3 is 15 amino acids long. V was clipped by 0 bases and J by 6 bases; unmatched bases: 8. Germline-derived CDR1 and CDR2 are SGHVS and FNYEAQ. The CDR3 protein is CASSLAQRDASEQYF. In DNA, the CDR3 is TGTGCCAGCAGCTTAGCGCAGCGGGATGCTTCCGAGCAGTACTTC.

The CDR3 DNA reads as TGTGCCAGCAGCTTAGCGTCGGGGGCCTCTGGAAACACCATATATTTT. Its translation is CASSLASGASGNTIYF. This chain links TRBV7-8 with TRBJ1-3; perhaps TRBD1 as D (6 bases). The CDR3 covers 16 residues. Germline V CDR1 and CDR2: SGHVS, FQNEAQ. V was shortened by 0 bases and J by 0 bases, with 9 bases between the two germline ends. Based on the CDR3 plus reference TRBV7-8 and TRBJ1-3, the full variable domain is GAGVSQSPRYKVAKRGQDVALRCDPISGHVSLFWYQQALGQGPEFLTYFQNEAQLDKSGLPSDRFFAERPEGSVSTLKIQRTQQEDSAVYLCASSLASGASGNTIYFGEGSWLTVV.

This clonotype was seen repeatedly, ten times or more. The V and J genes are TRBV20-1 and TRBJ2-2; the match to TRBD2 covers 13 bases. Losses at the gene ends were 1 base for V and 1 base for J; bases not matched to a gene: 6. The CDR3 is 18 residues long. CDR1 is DFQATT, CDR2 SNEGSKA, per germline (reference sequence). This CDR3 is CSARGTSGRALNTGELFF. Written as DNA, the CDR3 is TGCAGTGCTAGAGGGACTAGCGGGAGAGCCTTGAACACCGGGGAGCTGTTTTTT.

This clonotype has more than one count but fewer than ten. The rearrangement links TRBV7-9 to TRBJ2-5; 8 nucleotides line up with TRBD1. Per the germline V gene, CDR1 is SEHNR and CDR2 is FQNEAQ (reference sequence). This CDR3 region has 15 residues. J gave up 4 bases and V 6 bases, and 10 bases lay outside the gene matches. The CDR3 sequence: CASRDTGTGGETQYF. In DNA form, the CDR3 reads TGTGCCAGCAGGGACACCGGGACAGGTGGAGAGACCCAGTACTTC. The full variable domain, with the rest looked up from reference TRBV7-9 and TRBJ2-5, is DTGVSQNPRHKITKRGQNVTFRCDPISEHNRLYWYRQTLGQGPEFLTYFQNEAQLEKSRLLSDRFSAERPKGSFSTLEIQRTEQGDSAMYLCASRDTGTGGETQYFGPGTRLLVL.

This clonotype was detected ten times or more. The V and J genes are TRBV10-3 and TRBJ2-3; no clear D. The germline gives CDR1 ENHRY, CDR2 SYGVKD. CDR3 length: 12 amino acids. V was cut by 3 bases and J by 2 bases, with 3 bases left in between. CDR3 in amino acids: CAISEHTDTQYF. As DNA, the CDR3 is TGTGCCATCAGTGAACACACAGATACGCAGTATTTT.

This clonotype occurred many times. The V and J genes are TRBV28 and TRBJ1-5; D is ambiguous. The CDR3 spans 16 residues. V shed 5 bases and J shed 0 bases, with 14 bases lying between them. The germline gives CDR1 MDHEN, CDR2 SYDVKM. CDR3 bases: TGTGCCAGCAGTCTCAGGACGTCTTATAGCAATCAGCCCCAGCATTTT. Its translation is CASSLRTSYSNQPQHF.

This clonotype showed up just a few times. This sequence joins TRBV20-1 and TRBJ2-2; 8 bases line up with TRBD2. Germline lookup yields CDR1 DFQATT and CDR2 SNEGSKA (reference sequence). CDR3 length: 17 residues. Trimming cost V 3 bases and J 5 bases; bases outside gene matches: 14. The CDR3 protein is CSASNSTPRGGTGELFF. The CDR3 region has the DNA TGCAGTGCTAGTAATTCAACCCCCCGGGGGGGAACCGGGGAGCTGTTTTTT.

Many counts were recorded for this clonotype. Here the CDR3 reads CATSRTGTLASTDTQYF. The CDR3 DNA reads as TGTGCCACCAGCAGAACCGGGACATTGGCTAGCACAGATACGCAGTATTTT. This chain joins TRBV15 and TRBJ2-3, with D perhaps TRBD1 (6 bases). Germline V gene lookup returns CDR1 LNHNV and CDR2 YYDKDF (reference sequence). V was pared by 2 bases and J by 0 bases, with 15 bases between. This CDR3 has 17 amino acids.

This clonotype appeared many times. The chain links TRBV5-5 to TRBJ2-7; D is unresolved. Germline CDR1 and CDR2: SGHKS and YYEKEE (reference sequence). With 4 bases removed from V and 0 bases from J, the gap between germline ends came to 8 bases. The CDR3 spans 13 residues. CDR3 loop: CASSRTDSYEQYV. CDR3 nucleotide sequence: TGTGCCAGCAGCCGGACGGACTCCTACGAGCAGTACGTC.

The table lists this clonotype with many counts. The gene calls are TRBV12-3 or TRBV12-4 and TRBJ1-2; D is uncertain. Trimming took off 6 bases at V and 12 bases at J, with 17 bases between the two ends. This CDR3 has 12 amino acids. CDR3: CASSSEVGSHTF. CDR3 DNA: TGTGCCAGCAGCTCGGAGGTGGGCTCCCACACCTTC.

This clonotype showed up just a few times. CDR3 sequence (DNA): TGCAGCGTTGGGACGTTACGGTGGAGTAATACGCAGTATTTT. Translating gives CSVGTLRWSNTQYF. The V and J genes are TRBV29-1 and TRBJ2-3; no firm D call. In germline, CDR1 is SQVTM, CDR2 ANQGSEA. V was shortened by 4 bases and J by 7 bases, with 18 bases between the two germline ends. The length of the CDR3 is 14 residues.

Comment on this clonotype: The CDR3 end shows no conserved phenylalanine or tryptophan, and so a read error is likely. This chain uses TRBV12-3 or TRBV12-4 with TRBJ2-7, with D possibly being TRBD2 (6 bases). The CDR3 extends over 14 amino acids. The V gene lost 6 bases and the J gene lost 0 bases, with 12 bases spanning the gap. The CDR3 DNA reads as TGTGCCAGCAGCCAAGGGACTTTCTCCTACGAGCAGTACTCC. It yields the protein CASSQGTFSYEQYS.

There are a few counts of this clonotype. The genes are TRBV20-1 and TRBJ2-1; unclear D gene. The CDR3 runs 15 residues. Germline V gives CDR1 DFQATT, CDR2 SNEGSKA (reference sequence). V was cut by 5 bases and J by 2 bases, with 16 bases left in between. CDR3 sequence reads: CSASGRRYAYNEQFF. The DNA for the CDR3 is TGCAGTGCTTCCGGCAGGCGATACGCCTACAATGAGCAGTTCTTC.

This clonotype was found a few times. The chain has TRBV12-3 or TRBV12-4 and TRBJ2-5; TRBD1 or TRBD2 may be the D gene (5 bases each). The CDR3 spans 14 residues. The ends were cut back, 4 bases at V and 4 bases at J, with 13 bases in the middle. The CDR3 DNA sequence: TGTGCCAGCAGTTGGGGACGGCGTTTAGAGACCCAGTACTTC. Translated, it gives CASSWGRRLETQYF.

Written as DNA, the CDR3 is TGTGCCAGCAGTTTGCCCTCAGCGGGAGGGGGGCCCTACGAGCAGTACTTC. Translated: CASSLPSAGGGPYEQYF. The rearrangement uses TRBV12-3 or TRBV12-4 and TRBJ2-7; 10 nucleotides line up with TRBD2. Unmatched junction bases numbered 10, after V lost 3 bases and J lost 2 bases. The CDR3 extends over 17 amino acids.

This clonotype was detected ten times or more. The chain joins TRBV12-3 or TRBV12-4 to TRBJ2-2, with 7 bases matching TRBD1. The CDR3 is 16 residues long. The V segment lost 7 bases and the J segment 7 bases; nucleotides outside the gene matches: 15. The CDR3 here is CASKQTGTDFGGELFF. The CDR3 bases are TGTGCCAGCAAGCAGACCGGGACAGATTTTGGCGGGGAGCTGTTTTTT.

This clonotype has a handful of counts. V usage is TRBV18 and J usage is TRBJ2-3; 8 nucleotides line up with TRBD2. V lost 3 bases, J lost 2 bases, and 4 bases stayed unmatched. The CDR3 has 15 residues. Germline V gives CDR1 KGHSH, CDR2 LQKENI. The CDR3 DNA reads TGTGCCAGCTCACCCGTAGCGGGATTCACAGATACGCAGTATTTT. This translates into CASSPVAGFTDTQYF.

This clonotype occurred a few times. The CDR3 bases are TGCAGCCTTGTGGTCCTCCAAGAGACCCAGTACTTC. As protein: CSLVVLQETQYF. The chain joins TRBV29-1 to TRBJ2-5; no firm D call. V gave up 8 bases and J gave up 1 base, with 11 bases separating them. CDR1 is SQVTM, CDR2 ANQGSEA, per germline. The CDR3 extends over 12 amino acids.

The chain joins TRBV28 to TRBJ2-3, with D tentatively TRBD1 (6 bases). Germline V gene sequence: CDR1 MDHEN, CDR2 SYDVKM. Trimming left V 3 bases short and J 2 bases short, with 15 bases between. This CDR3 contains 16 residues. The CDR3 loop reads CASSFRGPLITDTQYF. The CDR3 DNA reads TGTGCCAGCAGTTTCAGGGGCCCCTTAATCACAGATACGCAGTATTTT.

This clonotype showed up many times. The V call is TRBV5-1, the J call TRBJ2-3; 9 positions match TRBD1. Trimming removed 0 bases from V and 4 bases from J; junction bases left unmatched: 15. From germline, CDR1 is SGHRS and CDR2 YFSETQ. This CDR3 has 19 amino acids. CDR3 in amino acids: CASSLVALSRQGESDTQYF. In nucleotides, the CDR3 is TGCGCCAGCAGCTTGGTTGCTTTGTCGAGACAGGGGGAGTCAGATACGCAGTATTTT.

This clonotype was counted a few times. The chain joins TRBV4-2 to TRBJ2-3; D not certain. Germline-derived CDR1 and CDR2 are LGHNA and YNFKEQ. This CDR3 contains 17 residues. The germline V and J ends were trimmed by 0 bases and 6 bases, with 19 bases remaining between them. The CDR3 protein is CASSQDPVGPPADTQYF. The DNA for the CDR3 is TGTGCCAGCAGCCAAGATCCGGTCGGCCCACCGGCGGATACGCAGTATTTT.

The rearrangement uses TRBV27 and TRBJ1-6, with D possibly being TRBD1 (5 bases). This CDR3 region has 15 residues. CDR1 is MNHEY, CDR2 SMNVEV, per germline (reference sequence). Trimming removed 6 bases at V and 7 bases at J, with 16 bases between. CDR3 DNA sequence: TGTGCCAGCAGGGCTCTGGGGGTGGTGAATTCACCCCTCCACTTT. Its protein is CASRALGVVNSPLHF.

This clonotype was seen a few times. In DNA, the CDR3 is TGTGCCAGCAGCCATCGACAGATGGCCTATGGCTACACCTTC. It is translated as CASSHRQMAYGYTF. This chain connects TRBV14 to TRBJ1-2, with D tentatively TRBD1 (5 bases). This CDR3 spans 14 amino acids. The V gene's germline CDR1 is SGHDN and CDR2 FVKESK. Trimming took off 3 bases at V and 4 bases at J, with 12 bases between the two ends.

This clonotype was picked up many times. This rearrangement joins TRBV15 to TRBJ2-4; tentatively, D is TRBD2 (5 bases). Trimming took 1 base from V and 7 from J, leaving 20 bases between them. The CDR3 is 17 residues long. CDR1 and CDR2 (germline): LNHNV, YYDKDF (reference sequence). The CDR3 nucleotides are TGTGCCACCAGCAGAGGGACTCCGGACGCCGGGAACAACATTCAGTACTTC. It encodes CATSRGTPDAGNNIQYF.